This T cell receptor beta chain is from a study of T cell responses to AZD1222 COVID-19 vaccine. TCRdb's table, derived via immunoSEQ multiplex PCR, lists solely in-frame clones and lacks some. The sample lists roughly 130,000 clones; around 90% were seen once. Trimming pared 5 bases from V and 4 bases from J, leaving 11 bases between. The CDR3 length is 13 residues. Germline V lookup: CDR1 SGHTA, CDR2 FQGNSA. Source: peripheral blood, taken 28 days after the second dose of the MenACWY control vaccine. The TCR originated in an adult who received the MenACWY meningococcal vaccine as a control. The chain recombines TRBV7-2 with TRBJ1-1, with TRBD1 as a possible D gene (6 bases). As DNA, the CDR3 is TGTGCCAGCAGCCCCCGCAGGGGCACTGAAGCTTTCTTT. Protein sequence: CASSPRRGTEAFF. The entire variable domain, with the rest obtained from reference TRBV7-2 and TRBJ1-1, is as follows: GAGVSQSPSNKVTEKGKDVELRCDPISGHTALYWYRQSLGQGLEFLIYFQGNSAPDKSGLPSDRFSAERTGGSVSTLTIQRTQQEDSAVYLCASSPRRGTEAFFGQGTRLTVV.